This is a list of T cell receptor beta chains from one sample in a study of OX40 agonist ivuxolimab in advanced cancers. Clones were read by immunoSEQ multiplex PCR, and TCRdb kept only the in-frame ones, dropping some. The table lists about 84,000 clones, roughly 85% of them singletons. This specimen was CD4+ or CD8+ T cells sorted from blood, taken in a trial of the OX40 agonist ivuxolimab. All receptors derive from an adult with an advanced solid tumor such as melanoma, head and neck, liver or kidney cancer. Each CDR3 is given with its conserved first and last residue. D genes are given only for firm matches. Clone size is stated in some rows and not others, as once, few, many or a class when expanded.

>12|TRBJ1-5|NA|NA|TRBV5-6
CASSPGPGPEHF
TGTGCCAGCAGCCCGGGACCGGGACCAGAGCATTTT
>13|TRBJ2-1|NA|TRBD1|TRBV7-2
CASSLGTGDEQFF
TGTGCCAGCAGCTTAGGGACAGGGGATGAGCAGTTCTTC
>14|TRBJ1-5|NA|NA|TRBV1
CTSPSSGFRQPQHF
TGCACCAGTCCTTCTTCAGGGTTTCGACAGCCCCAGCATTTT
>15|TRBJ2-3|few|NA|TRBV4-3
CASSQDLVGDNTQYF
TGCGCCAGCAGCCAAGACTTGGTTGGGGACAATACGCAGTATTTT
>11|TRBJ2-2|NA|NA|TRBV20-1
CSARNTGELFF
TGCAGTGCTCGTAACACCGGGGAGCTGTTTTTT
>15|TRBJ2-7|NA|TRBD1|TRBV5-4
CASSTAGTGFSEQYF
TGTGCCAGCAGTACCGCCGGGACAGGGTTTTCCGAGCAGTACTTC
>14|TRBJ1-1|NA|NA|TRBV6-1
CASSESGTGTEAFF
TGTGCCAGCAGTGAGAGCGGGACGGGCACTGAAGCTTTCTTT
>16|TRBJ2-5|NA|NA|TRBV6-5
CASSYSIVSSAETQYF
TGTGCCAGCAGTTACTCGATAGTATCTAGCGCCGAGACCCAGTACTTC
>12|TRBJ1-2|NA|NA|TRBV5-1
CASSYGEGGYTF
TGCGCCAGCAGCTATGGGGAGGGAGGCTACACCTTC
>15|TRBJ2-1|once|NA|TRBV27
CASSSLLGPSREQFF
TGTGCCAGCAGTTCGCTCCTGGGCCCAAGCCGAGAGCAGTTCTTC
>14|TRBJ1-1|NA|TRBD1|TRBV9
CASSAYPTGGKAFF
TGTGCCAGCAGCGCGTACCCGACAGGGGGGAAAGCTTTCTTT
>16|TRBJ2-3|NA|TRBD1|TRBV11-3
CASSHRRTGGTDTQYF
TGTGCCAGCAGCCACCGTCGGACAGGGGGCACAGATACGCAGTATTTT
>16|TRBJ2-3|NA|NA|TRBV11-2
CASSIRGDGYTDTQYF
TGTGCCAGCAGCATTAGGGGAGATGGGTACACGGATACGCAGTATTTT
>17|TRBJ2-1|NA|TRBD2|TRBV9
CASSVATGTSGPNEQFF
TGTGCCAGCAGCGTAGCTACGGGGACTAGCGGGCCCAATGAGCAGTTCTTC
>15|TRBJ1-1|NA|NA|TRBV25-1
CASSDSAVVNTEAFF
TGTGCCAGCAGTGATTCCGCCGTAGTGAACACTGAAGCTTTCTTT